The clone carrying this TCR beta chain was seen ten or more times. Its target is not known. The sample belongs to a study of neurological immune-mediated disorders. Study-level findings and limits: The repertoires of 18 of 34 multiple sclerosis patients were placed by phylogenetic grouping in a single related-CDR3 cluster, which may be a signature. While HTLV-1-associated myelopathy showed the greatest TCR clonal expansion, multiple sclerosis showed the least, falling below healthy controls.

Germline lookup yields CDR1 SNHLY and CDR2 FYNNEI. The CDR3 runs 13 residues. V was shortened by 5 bases and J by 3 bases, with 10 bases between the two germline ends. TCRdb analysed the 5' RACE reads with MiXCR anew, one entry per CDR3 protein. This table has roughly 43,000 distinct CDR3 sequences, around 2% appearing once. Sequencing was carried out using PBMCs. This sequence originates from a woman aged 40-49 years with multiple sclerosis. The V and J genes are TRBV2 and TRBJ2-5; D gene uncertain. The CDR3 sequence: CASSRTREETQYF. CDR3 nucleotides: TGTGCCAGCAGTCGGACCAGAGAAGAGACCCAGTACTTC.